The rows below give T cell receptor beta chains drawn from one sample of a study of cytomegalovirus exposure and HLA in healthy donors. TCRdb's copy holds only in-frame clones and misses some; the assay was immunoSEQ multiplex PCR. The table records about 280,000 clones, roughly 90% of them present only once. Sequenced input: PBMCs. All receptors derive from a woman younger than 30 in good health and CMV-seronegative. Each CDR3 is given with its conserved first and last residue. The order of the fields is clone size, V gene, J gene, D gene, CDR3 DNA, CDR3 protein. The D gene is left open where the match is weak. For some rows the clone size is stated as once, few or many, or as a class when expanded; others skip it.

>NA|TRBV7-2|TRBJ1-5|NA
TGTGCCAGCAGCTTGGAAGGGAGTAGGTATCAGCCCCAGCATTTT
CASSLEGSRYQPQHF
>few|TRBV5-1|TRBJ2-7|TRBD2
TGCGCCAGCAGCGATTACCCTAGCGGCAACTACGAGCAGTACTTC
CASSDYPSGNYEQYF
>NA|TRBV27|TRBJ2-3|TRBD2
TGTGCCAGCAGTCCGGGAGGCAGGGCAAAAGATACGCAGTATTTT
CASSPGGRAKDTQYF
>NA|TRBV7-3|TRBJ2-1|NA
TGTGCCAGCAGCCCACCGGGGACTTCCTACAATGAGCAGTTCTTC
CASSPPGTSYNEQFF
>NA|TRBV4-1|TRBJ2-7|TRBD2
TGCGCCAGCAGCAAGGGACTAGCGGGAGGAAGCTACGAGCAGTACTTC
CASSKGLAGGSYEQYF
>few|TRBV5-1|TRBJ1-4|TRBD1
TGCGCCAGCAGCTACGGGACAGCAACTAATGAAAAACTGTTTTTT
CASSYGTATNEKLFF
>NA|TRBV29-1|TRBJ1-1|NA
TGCAGCGTTACCGGGATTCTGAACACTGAAGCTTTCTTT
CSVTGILNTEAFF
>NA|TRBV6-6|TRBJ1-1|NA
TGTGCCAGCAGTTACCTGGACAGTGGGACTGAAGCTTTCTTT
CASSYLDSGTEAFF
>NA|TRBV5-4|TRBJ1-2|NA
TGTGCCAGCAGCTTGGGCCAGATTTCTAACTATGGCTACACCTTC
CASSLGQISNYGYTF
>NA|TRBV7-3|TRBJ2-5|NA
TGTGCCAGCAGCTTAAACGGGCTAGCGAACCAAGAGACCCAGTACTTC
CASSLNGLANQETQYF
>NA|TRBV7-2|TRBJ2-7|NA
TGTGCCAGCAGCTCTCCCTACGAGCAGTACTTC
CASSSPYEQYF
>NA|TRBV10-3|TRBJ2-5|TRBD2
TGTGCCACCCGGGGGGGGCAACGAGTAGAGACCCAGTACTTC
CATRGGQRVETQYF
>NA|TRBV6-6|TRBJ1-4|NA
TGTGCCAGCAGCCTTCCCCAGGGGTCTGAAAAACTGTTTTTT
CASSLPQGSEKLFF
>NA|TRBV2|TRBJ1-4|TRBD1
TGTGCCAGCAGTGAACAGGGGGCGGGAGAAAAACTGTTTTTT
CASSEQGAGEKLFF
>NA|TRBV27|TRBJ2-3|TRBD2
TGTGCCAGCAGTTTACTAGCGGGAGTGTGGACAGATACGCAGTATTTT
CASSLLAGVWTDTQYF
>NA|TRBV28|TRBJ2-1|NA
TGTGCCAGCAGCCGGGCGGGCTCCTACAATGAGCAGTTCTTC
CASSRAGSYNEQFF